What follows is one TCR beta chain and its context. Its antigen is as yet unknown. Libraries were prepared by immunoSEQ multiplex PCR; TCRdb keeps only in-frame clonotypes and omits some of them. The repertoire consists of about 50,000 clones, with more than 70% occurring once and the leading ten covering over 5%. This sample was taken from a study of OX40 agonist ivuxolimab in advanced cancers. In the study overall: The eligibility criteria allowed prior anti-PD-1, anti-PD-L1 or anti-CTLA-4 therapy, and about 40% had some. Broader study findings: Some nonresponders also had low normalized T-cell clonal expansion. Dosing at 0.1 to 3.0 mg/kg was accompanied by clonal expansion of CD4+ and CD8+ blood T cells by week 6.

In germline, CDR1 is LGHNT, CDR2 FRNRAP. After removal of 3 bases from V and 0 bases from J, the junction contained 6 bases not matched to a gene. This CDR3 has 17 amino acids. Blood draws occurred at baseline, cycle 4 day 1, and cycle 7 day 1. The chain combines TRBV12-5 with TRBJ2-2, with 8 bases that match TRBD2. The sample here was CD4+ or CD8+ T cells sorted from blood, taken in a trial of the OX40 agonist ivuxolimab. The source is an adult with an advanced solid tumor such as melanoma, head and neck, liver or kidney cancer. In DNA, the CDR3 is TGTGCTAGTGGTTTTGAACTAGCGGAGTCGAACACCGGGGAGCTGTTTTTT. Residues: CASGFELAESNTGELFF. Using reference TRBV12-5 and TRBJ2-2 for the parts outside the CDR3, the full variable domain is DARVTQTPRHKVTEMGQEVTMRCQPILGHNTVFWYRQTMMQGLELLAYFRNRAPLDDSGMPKDRFSAEMPDATLATLKIQPSEPRDSAVYFCASGFELAESNTGELFFGEGSRLTVL.